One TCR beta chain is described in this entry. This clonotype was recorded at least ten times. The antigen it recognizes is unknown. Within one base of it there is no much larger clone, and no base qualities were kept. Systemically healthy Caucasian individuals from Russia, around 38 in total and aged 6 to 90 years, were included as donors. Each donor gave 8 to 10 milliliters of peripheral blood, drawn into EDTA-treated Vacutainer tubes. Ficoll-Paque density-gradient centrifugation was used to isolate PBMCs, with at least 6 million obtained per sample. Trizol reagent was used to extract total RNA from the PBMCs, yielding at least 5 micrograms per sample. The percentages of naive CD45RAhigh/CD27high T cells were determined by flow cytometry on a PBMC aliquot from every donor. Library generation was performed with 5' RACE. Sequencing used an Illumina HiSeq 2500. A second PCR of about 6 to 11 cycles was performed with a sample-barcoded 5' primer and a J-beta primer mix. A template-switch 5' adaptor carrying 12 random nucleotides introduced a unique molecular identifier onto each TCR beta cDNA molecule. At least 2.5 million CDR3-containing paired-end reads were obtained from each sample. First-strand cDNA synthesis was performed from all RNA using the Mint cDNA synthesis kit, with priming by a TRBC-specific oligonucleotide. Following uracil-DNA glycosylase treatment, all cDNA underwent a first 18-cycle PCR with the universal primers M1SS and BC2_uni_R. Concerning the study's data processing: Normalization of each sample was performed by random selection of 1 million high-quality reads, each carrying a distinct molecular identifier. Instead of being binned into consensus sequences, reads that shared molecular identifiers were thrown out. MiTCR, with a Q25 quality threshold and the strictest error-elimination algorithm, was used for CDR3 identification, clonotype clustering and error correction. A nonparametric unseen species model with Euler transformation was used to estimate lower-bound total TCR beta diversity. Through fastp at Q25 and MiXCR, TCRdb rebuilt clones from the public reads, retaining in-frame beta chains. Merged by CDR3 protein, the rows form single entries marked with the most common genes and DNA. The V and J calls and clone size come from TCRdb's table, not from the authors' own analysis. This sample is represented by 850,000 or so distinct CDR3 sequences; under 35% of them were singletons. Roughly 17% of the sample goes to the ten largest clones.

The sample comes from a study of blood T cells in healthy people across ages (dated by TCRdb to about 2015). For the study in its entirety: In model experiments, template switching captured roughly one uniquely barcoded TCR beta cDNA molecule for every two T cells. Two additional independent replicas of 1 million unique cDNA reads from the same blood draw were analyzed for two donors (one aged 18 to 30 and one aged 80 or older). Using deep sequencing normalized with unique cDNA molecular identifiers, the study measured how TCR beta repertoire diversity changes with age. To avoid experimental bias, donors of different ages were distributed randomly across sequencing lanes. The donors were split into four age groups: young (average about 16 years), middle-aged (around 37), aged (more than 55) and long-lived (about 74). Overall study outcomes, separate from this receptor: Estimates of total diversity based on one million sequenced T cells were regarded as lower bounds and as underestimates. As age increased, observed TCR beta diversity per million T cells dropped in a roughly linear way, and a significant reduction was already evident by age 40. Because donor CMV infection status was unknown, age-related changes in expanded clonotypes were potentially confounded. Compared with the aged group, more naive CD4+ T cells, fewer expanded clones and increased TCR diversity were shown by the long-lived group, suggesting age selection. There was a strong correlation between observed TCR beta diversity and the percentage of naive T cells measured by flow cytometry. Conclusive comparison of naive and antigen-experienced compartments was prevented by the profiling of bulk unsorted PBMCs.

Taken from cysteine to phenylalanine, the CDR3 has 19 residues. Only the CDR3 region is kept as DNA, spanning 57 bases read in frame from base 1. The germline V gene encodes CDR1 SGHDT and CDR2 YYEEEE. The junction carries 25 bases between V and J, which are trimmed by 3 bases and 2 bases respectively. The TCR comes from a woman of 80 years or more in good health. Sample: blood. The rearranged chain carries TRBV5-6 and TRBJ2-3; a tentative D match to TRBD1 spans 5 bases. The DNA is TGTGCCAGCAGCTCCACGCTTCTACAGGAATCACCCTACACAGATACGCAGTATTTT. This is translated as CASSSTLLQESPYTDTQYF.